These T cell receptor beta chains were read from a single sample in a study of blood T cell repertoires in COVID-19. Assay: immunoSEQ multiplex PCR; the TCRdb copy retains only in-frame clones and omits some. Here the sample spans some 130,000 clones, 86% being singletons. The sample taken for sequencing was PBMCs or T cells enriched from blood (not recorded which). These receptors were taken from a man aged 45-65 years who had recovered from COVID-19. The CDR3 runs from the conserved cysteine through the conserved F or W. The D gene is left open where the match is weak. Clone size appears in some rows only: once, few, many, or a class for an expanded clone.

J gene: TRBJ1-3; clone size: .; D gene: TRBD1; V gene: TRBV3-1/TRBV3-2; CDR3 protein: CASSSTGQGATIYF; CDR3 DNA: TGTGCCAGCAGCTCAACGGGACAGGGGGCTACCATATATTTT
J gene: TRBJ1-2; clone size: .; D gene: TRBD1; V gene: TRBV7-6; CDR3 protein: CASSLAPTGTGYGYTF; CDR3 DNA: TGTGCCAGCAGCTTAGCCCCAACCGGGACAGGGTATGGCTACACCTTC
J gene: TRBJ2-5; clone size: .; D gene: TRBD2; V gene: TRBV7-9; CDR3 protein: CASSIAGAYQETQYF; CDR3 DNA: TGTGCCAGCTCTATAGCGGGGGCCTACCAAGAGACCCAGTACTTC
J gene: TRBJ2-7; clone size: .; D gene: .; V gene: TRBV6-6; CDR3 protein: CASSPGDYEQYF; CDR3 DNA: TGTGCCAGCAGTCCGGGGGACTACGAGCAGTACTTC
J gene: TRBJ1-3; clone size: .; D gene: TRBD1; V gene: TRBV2; CDR3 protein: CASSETGGYGNTIYF; CDR3 DNA: TGTGCCAGCAGTGAGACAGGGGGCTATGGAAACACCATATATTTT
J gene: TRBJ1-5; clone size: .; D gene: .; V gene: TRBV30; CDR3 protein: CAWSWGGDQPQHF; CDR3 DNA: TGTGCCTGGAGTTGGGGCGGAGATCAGCCCCAGCATTTT
J gene: TRBJ1-6; clone size: few; D gene: .; V gene: TRBV4-3; CDR3 protein: CASSQELPYSSYNSPLHF; CDR3 DNA: TGCGCCAGCAGCCAAGAACTGCCCTACAGCTCCTATAATTCACCCCTCCACTTT
J gene: TRBJ1-1; clone size: .; D gene: TRBD1; V gene: TRBV24-1; CDR3 protein: CATSSSRGLVTEAFF; CDR3 DNA: TGTGCCACCAGCTCCTCAAGGGGGCTGGTGACTGAAGCTTTCTTT
J gene: TRBJ2-1; clone size: .; D gene: TRBD2; V gene: TRBV7-2; CDR3 protein: CASSLELAGGNEQFF; CDR3 DNA: TGTGCCAGCAGCTTAGAACTAGCGGGAGGAAATGAGCAGTTCTTC
J gene: TRBJ1-1; clone size: .; D gene: TRBD1; V gene: TRBV9; CDR3 protein: CASSVLGQGDTEAFF; CDR3 DNA: TGTGCCAGCAGCGTCCTCGGACAGGGAGACACTGAAGCTTTCTTT
J gene: TRBJ1-4; clone size: .; D gene: .; V gene: TRBV28; CDR3 protein: CASRASNEKLFF; CDR3 DNA: TGTGCCAGCAGGGCTTCTAATGAAAAACTGTTTTTT
J gene: TRBJ2-5; clone size: .; D gene: .; V gene: TRBV27; CDR3 protein: CASSFLQETQYF; CDR3 DNA: TGTGCCAGCAGTTTTCTACAAGAGACCCAGTACTTC
J gene: TRBJ2-4; clone size: .; D gene: .; V gene: TRBV4-1; CDR3 protein: CASSQDSTARLAKNIQYF; CDR3 DNA: TGCGCCAGCAGCCAAGATAGTACGGCAAGACTAGCCAAAAACATTCAGTACTTC
J gene: TRBJ2-2; clone size: .; D gene: TRBD1; V gene: TRBV28; CDR3 protein: CASSFGTAARELFF; CDR3 DNA: TGTGCCAGCAGTTTTGGGACAGCTGCCCGGGAGCTGTTTTTT